The source of this T cell receptor beta chain is a study of monozygotic twins with inflammatory bowel disease (dated by TCRdb to between 2019 and 2020). In terms of the full investigation: The complete study included approximately 28 monozygotic twin pairs: 19 IBD-discordant Danish pairs and nine German pairs, of which four were IBD-concordant and five were IBD-discordant. Each individual had, on average, about 151 000 unique TCRalpha sequences and 181 000 unique TCRbeta sequences available for analysis. The search for disease-associated traits relied mainly on comparing IBD patients with their genetically identical healthy co-twins within discordant pairs. Overall results and qualifications from the work: IBD patients shared fewer clonotypes with other individuals than healthy twins did, most markedly in patients showing signs of disease activity. The analysis was unable to tell apart different T cell subtypes. The results gave no support for a single strong signal or clonotype linked to IBD. Background noise and inter-individual variability may have been introduced into the repertoires by the differing immunosuppressive treatments among patients. Measured by the inverse Simpson index, TCRbeta repertoire diversity was lower in IBD patients than in their healthy co-twins. Concordant and discordant twins showed no difference in repertoire similarity, possibly because of limited statistical power.

Remarks on this clonotype: Its antigen remains undetermined.

The library relied on 5' RACE. Preparation of each TCR library used around 3.5 ug of total RNA. For each sample, cDNA was synthesized in eight separate reactions using SMARTScribe reverse transcriptase. During cDNA synthesis, template switching was used to introduce unique molecular identifiers that contained a 6-nucleotide sample barcode. Two nested PCRs of approximately 16 and 9 cycles amplified the TCRalpha and TCRbeta cDNA, and bead purification followed each PCR. Before amplification, the cDNA was treated with uracil DNA-glycosylase and purified using the QIAquick PCR purification kit. In the second PCR, Illumina TruSeq-compatible adapters and sample-specific barcodes were added. TapeStation and Qubit were used to check library quality and concentration, and about 5.2 ng of each library went into the pool. Sequencing of the pooled libraries was done on an Illumina HiSeq2500 single-index Rapid Run using custom sequencing primers and 2 x 100 bp reads. Per the original workflow: PCR and sequencing errors were corrected by UMI-based consensus assembly using MiGEC version 1.2.6. V(D)J alignment, clonotype assembly and CDR3 extraction were performed with MiXCR version 2.1.1. Normalisation of gene usage, clonotype sharing and MAIT/NKT TCR abundance was achieved by analysing the top 1000, 10 000 and 20 000 clonotypes per sample. Diversity was computed as the inverse Simpson index with the vegan R package after downsampling to 27 000 UMIs. Statistical testing used paired Mann-Whitney U tests on the discordant twin pairs and applied Benjamini-Hochberg correction for multiple testing. The reads underwent TCRdb reprocessing, giving one record for each CDR3 protein sequence and no DNA. The V and J calls reflect TCRdb's pipeline rather than the authors' work. This sample's listing comprises hundreds of thousands of distinct CDR3 sequences. The ten largest clones capture 5.5% to 6.5% of the sample.

CDR3 length: 15 amino acids, cysteine to phenylalanine. No nucleotide data were recorded. The germline V gene sets CDR1 to SGHVS and CDR2 to FQNEAQ. A roughly 2.5 ml peripheral blood sample was drawn into PAXgene tubes per donor and stored at -80°C. Total RNA was isolated from whole blood with the PAXgene blood miRNA kit on an automated QIAcube, without T cell sorting. Peripheral blood from monozygotic twin pairs, either concordant or discordant for inflammatory bowel disease, underwent deep TCRalpha and TCRbeta repertoire profiling that used unique molecular barcoding. Smoking habits were recorded for all twin pairs, with individuals classified as current, former or never smokers.

This TCR derives from a human donor with ulcerative colitis or Crohn's disease, or a healthy co-twin of an affected twin (not recorded which). Sequencing was carried out using blood. The chain employs TRBV7-8 and TRBJ2-3; TCRdb calls TRBD1, which cannot be checked without DNA. The CDR3 reads as follows: CASSPRTGVTDTQYF.